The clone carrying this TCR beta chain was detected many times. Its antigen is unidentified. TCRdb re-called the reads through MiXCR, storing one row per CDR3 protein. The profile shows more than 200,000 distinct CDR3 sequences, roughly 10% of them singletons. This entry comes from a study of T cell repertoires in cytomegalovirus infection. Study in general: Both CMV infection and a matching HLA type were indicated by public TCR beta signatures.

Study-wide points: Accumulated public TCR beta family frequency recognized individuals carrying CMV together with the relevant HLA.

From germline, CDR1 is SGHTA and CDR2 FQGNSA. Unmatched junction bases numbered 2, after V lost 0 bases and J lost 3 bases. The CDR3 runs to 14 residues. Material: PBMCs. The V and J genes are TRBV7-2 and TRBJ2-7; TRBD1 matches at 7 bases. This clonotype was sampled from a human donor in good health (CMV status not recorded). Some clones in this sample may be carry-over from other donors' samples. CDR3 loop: CASSLAGTDYEQYF. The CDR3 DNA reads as TGTGCCAGCAGCTTAGCCGGGACAGACTACGAGCAGTACTTC.